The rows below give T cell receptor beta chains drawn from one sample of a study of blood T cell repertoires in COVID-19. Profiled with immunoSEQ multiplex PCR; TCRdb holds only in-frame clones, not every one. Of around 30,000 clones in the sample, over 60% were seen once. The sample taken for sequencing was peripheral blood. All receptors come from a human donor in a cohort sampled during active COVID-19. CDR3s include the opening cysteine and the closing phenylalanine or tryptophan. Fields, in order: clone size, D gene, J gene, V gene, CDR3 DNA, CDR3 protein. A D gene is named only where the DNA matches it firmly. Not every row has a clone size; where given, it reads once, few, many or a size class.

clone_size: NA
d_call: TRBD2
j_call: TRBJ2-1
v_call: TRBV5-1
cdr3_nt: TGCGCCAGCAGCTTGGGGGTGACTAGCGGGAGATTTGAGCAGTTCTTC
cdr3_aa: CASSLGVTSGRFEQFF

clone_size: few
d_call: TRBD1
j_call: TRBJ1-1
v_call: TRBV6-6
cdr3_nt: TGTGCCAGCGCCCCATTCAGGGGGCTGAACACTGAAGCTTTCTTT
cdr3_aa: CASAPFRGLNTEAFF

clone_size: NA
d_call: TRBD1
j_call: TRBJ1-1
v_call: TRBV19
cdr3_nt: TGTGCCAGTAGTCCCCGGACAGGTCGTATGAACACTGAAGCTTTCTTT
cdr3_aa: CASSPRTGRMNTEAFF

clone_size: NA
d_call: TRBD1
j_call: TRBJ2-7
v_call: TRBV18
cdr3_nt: TGTGCCAGCTCAAGGGACAGCCTCTACGAGCAGTACTTC
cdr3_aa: CASSRDSLYEQYF

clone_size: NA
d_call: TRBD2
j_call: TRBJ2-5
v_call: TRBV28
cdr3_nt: TGTGCCAGCAGGTTTTGGGGGGGTAAGGGAGAGACCCAGTACTTC
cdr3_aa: CASRFWGGKGETQYF

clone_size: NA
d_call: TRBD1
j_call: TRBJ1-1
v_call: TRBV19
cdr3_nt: TGTGCCAGTAGTATAGGAGATTGGGGACAGGGTCCCCCTGCCGAAGCTTTCTTT
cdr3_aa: CASSIGDWGQGPPAEAFF

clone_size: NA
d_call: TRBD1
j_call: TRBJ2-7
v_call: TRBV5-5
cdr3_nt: TGTGCCAGCAGCTCCCGGACAGGGTCATCCTACGAGCAGTACTTC
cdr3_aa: CASSSRTGSSYEQYF

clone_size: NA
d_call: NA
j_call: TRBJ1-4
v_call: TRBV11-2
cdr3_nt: TGTGCCAGCAGCTTAGGGGAAGGTCCAGGGTTGTTAGAAAAACTGTTTTTT
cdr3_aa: CASSLGEGPGLLEKLFF

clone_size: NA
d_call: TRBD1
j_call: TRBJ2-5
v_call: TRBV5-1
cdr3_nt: TGCGCCAGCAGCCAGGGACAGGACCAAGAGACCCAGTACTTC
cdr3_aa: CASSQGQDQETQYF

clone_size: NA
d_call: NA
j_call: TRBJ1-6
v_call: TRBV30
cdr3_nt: TGTGCCTGGGGGCTCGGCTCCTATAATTCACCCCTCCACTTT
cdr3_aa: CAWGLGSYNSPLHF

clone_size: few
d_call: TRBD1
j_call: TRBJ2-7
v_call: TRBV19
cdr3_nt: TGTGCCAGTAGATCCCGGGACAGATACGAGCAGTACTTC
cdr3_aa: CASRSRDRYEQYF

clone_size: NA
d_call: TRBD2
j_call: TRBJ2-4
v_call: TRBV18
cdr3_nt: TGTGCCAGCTCACCACCCGTGGGGGGGGAGGAAAACATTCAGTACTTC
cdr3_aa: CASSPPVGGEENIQYF

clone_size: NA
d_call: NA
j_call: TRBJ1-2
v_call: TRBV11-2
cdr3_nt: TGTGCCAGCAGCTTAGGGGCCTCGATCTATGGCTACACCTTC
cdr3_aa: CASSLGASIYGYTF

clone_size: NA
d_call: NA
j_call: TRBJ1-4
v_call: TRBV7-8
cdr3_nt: TGTGCCAGCAGCTCCAGGGGATCAACTAATGAAAAACTGTTTTTT
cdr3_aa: CASSSRGSTNEKLFF

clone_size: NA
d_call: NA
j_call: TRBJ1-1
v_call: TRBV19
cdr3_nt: TGTGCCAGTAGGGACACATTGAACACTGAAGCTTTCTTT
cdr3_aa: CASRDTLNTEAFF

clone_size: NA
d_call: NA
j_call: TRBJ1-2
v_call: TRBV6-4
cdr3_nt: TGTGCCACCCTCCAAGCCCGGGTGTCTAACTATGGCTACACCTTC
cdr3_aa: CATLQARVSNYGYTF

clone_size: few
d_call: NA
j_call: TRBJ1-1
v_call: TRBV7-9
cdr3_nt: TGTGCCAGCAGCTTAGATATGTATGAAGCTTTCTTT
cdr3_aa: CASSLDMYEAFF

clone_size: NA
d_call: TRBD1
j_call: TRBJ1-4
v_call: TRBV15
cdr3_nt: TGTGCCACCAGCAGAGATCAGCAGGGGGCTGAAAAACTGTTTTTT
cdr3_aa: CATSRDQQGAEKLFF

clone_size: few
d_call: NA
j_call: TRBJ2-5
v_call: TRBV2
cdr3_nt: TGTGCCAGCAGCACCGAGGGGGGGACAGAGACCCAGTACTTC
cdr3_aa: CASSTEGGTETQYF

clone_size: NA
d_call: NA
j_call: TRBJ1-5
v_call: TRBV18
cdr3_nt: TGTGCCAGCTCACCACTACAGAAACCGGGACAGCCCCAGCATTTT
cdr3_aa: CASSPLQKPGQPQHF

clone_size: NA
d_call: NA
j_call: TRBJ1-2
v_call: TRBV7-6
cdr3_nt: TGTGCCAGCAGCCACCGTTACGGGAGGGGCTACACCTTC
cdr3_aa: CASSHRYGRGYTF

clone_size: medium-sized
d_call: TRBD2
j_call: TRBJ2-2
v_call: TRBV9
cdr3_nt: TGTGCCAGCAGCCCTGGACTAGCGGGAAACACCGGGGAGCTGTTTTTT
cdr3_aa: CASSPGLAGNTGELFF

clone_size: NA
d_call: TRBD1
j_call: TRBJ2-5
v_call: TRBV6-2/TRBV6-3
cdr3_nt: TGTGCCAGCAGTTCAGACAGGGGTAACCAAGAGACCCAGTACTTC
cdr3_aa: CASSSDRGNQETQYF

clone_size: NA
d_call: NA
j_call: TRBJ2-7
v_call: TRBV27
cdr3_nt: TGTGCCAGCAGAGATACAGGGAACTCTTTCGAGCAGTACTTC
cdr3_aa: CASRDTGNSFEQYF